The subject of this entry is one TCR beta chain. Which antigen it targets is not known. The sample holds no much larger clone one base away, and base qualities are not on file. TCR beta CDR3 regions were amplified from RNA transcripts. For the first round of RT-PCR on the TCR CDR3, the HTBI primer set was used together with the Qiagen OneStep RT-PCR kit. The libraries were constructed in a second round of multiplex PCR and then size-selected and purified. Paired-end sequencing of the libraries was performed with 100 bp reads on an Illumina HiSeq2000. Turning to the authors' computational methods: SOAPnuke was used to process the raw data, with reads discarded if the reads contained adapters or uncalled bases, had a mean Phred below 15, or lacked an exact constant-primer or identifier match. High-quality paired reads were merged with COPE v1.2.5, and unique nucleotide sequences were defined as clonotypes. MiTCR v1.1 was used to align clonotypes to the IMGT TRBV, TRBD and TRBJ reference segments. Analysis was restricted to V-J combinations with a frequency above 0.0001, which covered 98% to 99.2% of repertoires. A TCS score was defined as the ratio of F50 (clonal expansion) to E x V (chaos), with BLOSUM62-based TCRdist applied between CDR3 peptides within each V-J. Welch's t-statistics and random forest reduced 514 V-J features to roughly 13, which were used in a naive Bayes classifier (R e1071). Thyroid-blood repertoire similarity was quantified with the Morisita-Horn index. The public reads were reprocessed in TCRdb via fastp at Q25 and MiXCR, keeping in-frame beta chains. Rows with a matching CDR3 protein are joined into one entry that keeps the most common DNA and genes. These V and J calls derive from TCRdb rather than the authors' analysis. For this sample there are hundreds of thousands of distinct CDR3 sequences; just under 45% appear just once. Clones ranked in the top ten supply roughly 7.2% of the sample.

These data belong to a study of T cells in Graves' hyperthyroidism and ophthalmopathy (dated by TCRdb to about 2019). As for the study more broadly: A discovery cohort of roughly 100 patients, 43 with Graves' ophthalmopathy and over 55 with stable Graves' hyperthyroidism, was used to find distinguishing TCR V-J signatures. Whether ophthalmopathy could be predicted prospectively was tested in an independent validation cohort made up of roughly 19 hyperthyroidism patients plus 17 patients who later progressed to ophthalmopathy. The 100 or so discovery patients were divided at random into training and test sets in a 7:3 ratio. The study also compared thyroid tissue and blood T-cell repertoires from about six Graves' hyperthyroidism patients. Once sampling was done, hyperthyroidism patients were given methimazole at a starting dose of 30 mg daily, whereas ophthalmopathy patients were given high-dose intravenous methylprednisolone. TCR Vbeta CDR3 sequencing of 120 to 150 peripheral blood samples (over 40 ophthalmopathy, 70 to 85 hyperthyroidism and around 17 progressor patients) is reported in the paper. Broader findings and caveats from the paper: A 13 V-J signature model separated ophthalmopathy from stable hyperthyroidism, with 87.88% sensitivity and roughly 81% specificity in cross-validation and 80%/75% in testing. In validation, the model predicted progression to ophthalmopathy a median of roughly 6.5 months before onset, with roughly 71% sensitivity and about 72% specificity. Most expanded thyroid clonotypes (frequency above 0.001) were also found in blood, which suggests that blood repertoires may mirror thyroid immune responses. No statistical method was used to set the sample size in advance, and investigators knew the group allocation.

The germline V gene encodes CDR1 ENHRY and CDR2 SYGVKD. The germline ends are 13 bases apart after V is trimmed by 8 bases and J by 5 bases. The CDR3 starts with the cysteine, ends with the phenylalanine, and has 14 residues. Only CDR3 DNA is held: 42 bases, read in frame from base 1. Any patient with an uncontrolled infection, another autoimmune disease, pregnancy or lactation was excluded. Clinical symptoms, serum thyroxine and TRAb, thyroid ultrasound, and orbital computed tomography formed the basis for the diagnoses. Trizol reagent was used to extract total RNA, and RNA quality was then checked on an Agilent 2100 Bioanalyzer.

The TCR originated in an adult man with Graves' disease, either hyperthyroidism or ophthalmopathy (not recorded which). The specimen was peripheral blood or thyroid tissue (not recorded which). The chain was built from TRBV10-3 and TRBJ1-6; D gene: possibly TRBD1, on 5 matching bases. For the CDR3, the sequence is CAIREGLDNSPLHF. The DNA sequence follows: TGTGCCATCCGGGAGGGGTTGGATAATTCACCCCTCCACTTT.